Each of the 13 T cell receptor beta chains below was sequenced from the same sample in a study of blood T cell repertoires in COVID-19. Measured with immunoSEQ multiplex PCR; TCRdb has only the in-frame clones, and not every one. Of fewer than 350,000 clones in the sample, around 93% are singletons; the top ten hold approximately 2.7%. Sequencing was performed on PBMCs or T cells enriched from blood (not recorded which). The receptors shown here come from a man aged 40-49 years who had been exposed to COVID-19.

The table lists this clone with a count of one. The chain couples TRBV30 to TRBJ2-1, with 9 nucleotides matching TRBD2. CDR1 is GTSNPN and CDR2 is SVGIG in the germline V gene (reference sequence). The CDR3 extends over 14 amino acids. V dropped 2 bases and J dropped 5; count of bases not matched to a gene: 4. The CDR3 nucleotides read TGTGCCTGGAGTTCGGGACTAGCACACAATGAGCAGTTCTTC. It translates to CAWSSGLAHNEQFF.

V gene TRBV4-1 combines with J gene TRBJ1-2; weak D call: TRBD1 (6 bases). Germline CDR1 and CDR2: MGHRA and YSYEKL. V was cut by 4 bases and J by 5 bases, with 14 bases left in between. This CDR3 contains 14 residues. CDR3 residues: CASSPEQGWYGYTF. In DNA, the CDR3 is TGCGCCAGCAGCCCAGAACAGGGATGGTATGGCTACACCTTC.

Here the CDR3 DNA reads TGTGCCAGCAGCCCGGGGGGTTACGAGCAGTACTTC. This codes for CASSPGGYEQYF. The gene calls are TRBV3-1 (or the pseudogene TRBV3-2) and TRBJ2-7; 7 positions agree with TRBD2. V was pared by 4 bases and J by 4 bases, with 1 base of the junction left unmatched. CDR1 is LGHDT, CDR2 YNNKEL, per germline (reference sequence). This CDR3 is built from 12 residues.

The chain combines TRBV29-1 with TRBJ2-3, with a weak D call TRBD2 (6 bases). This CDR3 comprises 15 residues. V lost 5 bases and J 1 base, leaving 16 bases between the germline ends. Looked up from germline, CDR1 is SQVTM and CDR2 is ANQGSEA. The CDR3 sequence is CSVSPTGDGTDTQYF. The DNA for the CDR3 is TGCAGCGTTTCTCCTACGGGGGACGGCACAGATACGCAGTATTTT.

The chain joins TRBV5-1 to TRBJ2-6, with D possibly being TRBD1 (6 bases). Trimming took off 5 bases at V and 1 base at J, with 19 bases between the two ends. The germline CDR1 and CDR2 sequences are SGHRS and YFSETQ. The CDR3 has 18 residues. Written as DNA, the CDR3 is TGCGCCAGCAGGTCACTCCCGGGACACGGATCTGGGGCCAACGTCCTGACTTTC. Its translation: CASRSLPGHGSGANVLTF. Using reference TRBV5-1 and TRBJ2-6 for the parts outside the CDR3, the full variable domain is KAGVTQTPRYLIKTRGQQVTLSCSPISGHRSVSWYQQTPGQGLQFLFEYFSETQRNKGNFPGRFSGRQFSNSRSEMNVSTLELGDSALYLCASRSLPGHGSGANVLTFGAGSRLTVL.

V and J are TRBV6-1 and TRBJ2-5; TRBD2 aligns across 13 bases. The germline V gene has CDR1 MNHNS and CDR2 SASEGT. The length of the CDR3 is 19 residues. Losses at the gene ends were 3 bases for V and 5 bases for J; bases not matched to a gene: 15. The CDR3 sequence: CASSELWGTGTSGMETQYF. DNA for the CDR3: TGTGCCAGCAGTGAGTTATGGGGGACCGGGACTAGCGGGATGGAGACCCAGTACTTC.

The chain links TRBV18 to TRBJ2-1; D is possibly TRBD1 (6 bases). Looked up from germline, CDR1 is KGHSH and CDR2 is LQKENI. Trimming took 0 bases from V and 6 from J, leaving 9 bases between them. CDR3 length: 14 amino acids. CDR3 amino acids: CASSPPGQLNEQFF. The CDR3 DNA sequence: TGTGCCAGCTCACCACCGGGACAACTCAATGAGCAGTTCTTC.

The CDR3 DNA follows: TGTGCCAGTACCCAAAGCGGGCAGATAAATCAGCCCCAGCATTTT. Translated: CASTQSGQINQPQHF. The chain links TRBV19 to TRBJ1-5; D gene unclear. V was shortened by 7 bases and J by 4 bases, with 17 bases between the two germline ends. The germline CDR1 and CDR2 sequences are LNHDA and SQIVND (reference sequence). The CDR3 runs 15 residues. Variable domain in full (rest from reference TRBV19 and TRBJ1-5): DGGITQSPKYLFRKEGQNVTLSCEQNLNHDAMYWYRQDPGQGLRLIYYSQIVNDFQKGDIAEGYSVSREKKESFPLTVTSAQKNPTAFYLCASTQSGQINQPQHFGDGTRLSIL.

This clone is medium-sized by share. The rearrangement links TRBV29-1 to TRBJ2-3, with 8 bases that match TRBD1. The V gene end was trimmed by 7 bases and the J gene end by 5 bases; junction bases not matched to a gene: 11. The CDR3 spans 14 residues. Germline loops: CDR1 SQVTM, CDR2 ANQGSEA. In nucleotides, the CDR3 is TGCAGCGCTCGGACAGGGACCCCTGGAGATACGCAGTATTTT. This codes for CSARTGTPGDTQYF.

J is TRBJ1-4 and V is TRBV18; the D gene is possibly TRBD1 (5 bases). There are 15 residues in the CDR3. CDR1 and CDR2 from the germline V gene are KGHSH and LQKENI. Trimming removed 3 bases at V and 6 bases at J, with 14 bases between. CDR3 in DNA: TGTGCCAGCTCACCGGGGAACAGGAGGGATGAAAAACTGTTTTTT. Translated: CASSPGNRRDEKLFF.

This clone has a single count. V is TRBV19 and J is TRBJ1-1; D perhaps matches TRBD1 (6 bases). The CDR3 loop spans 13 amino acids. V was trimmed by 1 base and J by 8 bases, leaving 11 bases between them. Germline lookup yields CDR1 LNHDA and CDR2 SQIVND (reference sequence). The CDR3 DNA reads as TGTGCCAGTAGTATAGGCGGGGGCGTCGAAGCTTTCTTT. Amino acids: CASSIGGGVEAFF. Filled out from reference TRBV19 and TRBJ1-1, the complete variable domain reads DGGITQSPKYLFRKEGQNVTLSCEQNLNHDAMYWYRQDPGQGLRLIYYSQIVNDFQKGDIAEGYSVSREKKESFPLTVTSAQKNPTAFYLCASSIGGGVEAFFGQGTRLTVV.

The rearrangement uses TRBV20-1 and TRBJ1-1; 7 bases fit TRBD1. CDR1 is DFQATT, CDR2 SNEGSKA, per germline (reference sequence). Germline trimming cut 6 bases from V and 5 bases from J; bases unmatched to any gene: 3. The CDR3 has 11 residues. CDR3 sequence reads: CSAEGQTEAFF. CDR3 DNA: TGCAGTGCGGAGGGACAGACTGAAGCTTTCTTT.

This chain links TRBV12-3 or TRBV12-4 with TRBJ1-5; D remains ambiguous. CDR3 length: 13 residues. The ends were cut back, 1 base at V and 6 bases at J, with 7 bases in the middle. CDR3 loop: CASSLGSGQPQHF. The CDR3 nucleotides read TGTGCCAGCAGTTTAGGGAGCGGTCAGCCCCAGCATTTT.